This T cell receptor beta chain originates from a study of monozygotic twins with inflammatory bowel disease (dated 2019 in TCRdb). Background for the entire study: A total of around 30 monozygotic twin pairs were included in the full study, comprising nine German pairs (four IBD-concordant, five IBD-discordant) and 19 IBD-discordant Danish pairs. Each individual had, on average, about 151 000 unique TCRalpha sequences and 181 000 unique TCRbeta sequences available for analysis. Within discordant pairs, disease-associated traits were sought mainly by comparing IBD patients with their genetically identical healthy co-twins. Points the paper makes about the study in general: No single strong signal or clonotype linked to IBD turned up in the results, so the idea that one exists was not supported. Different T cell subtypes could not be distinguished in the analysis. Because patients were on differing immunosuppressive treatments, the repertoires may have picked up extra background noise and inter-individual variability. Repertoire similarity did not differ between concordant and discordant twins, which could be due to limited statistical power. IBD patients had lower TCRbeta repertoire diversity, measured by the inverse Simpson index, than their healthy co-twins. Compared with healthy twins, IBD patients had fewer clonotypes in common with other individuals, a difference most pronounced in patients showing signs of disease activity.

The CDR3, cysteine through phenylalanine, is 15 amino acids long. The protein alone is recorded here. Note on this clonotype: Its antigen has not been determined.

From each donor, a roughly 2.3 ml peripheral blood sample was collected into PAXgene tubes and stored at -80 degrees C. Total RNA was isolated from whole blood with the PAXgene blood miRNA kit on an automated QIAcube, without T cell sorting. Peripheral blood from monozygotic twin pairs concordant or discordant for inflammatory bowel disease was subjected to deep TCRalpha and TCRbeta repertoire profiling with unique molecular barcoding. Smoking habits were recorded for all twin pairs, with individuals classified as current, former or never smokers. Libraries were made using 5' RACE. The input for every TCR library was around 4,000 ng of total RNA. For each sample, cDNA synthesis with SMARTScribe reverse transcriptase was split into eight separate reactions. During cDNA synthesis, template switching introduced unique molecular identifiers that contained a 6-nucleotide sample barcode. Two nested PCRs of roughly 16 and 10 cycles amplified the TCRalpha and TCRbeta cDNA, and bead purification followed each PCR. Before amplification, the cDNA was treated with uracil DNA-glycosylase and purified using the QIAquick PCR purification kit. In the second PCR, Illumina TruSeq-compatible adapters and sample-specific barcodes were added. TapeStation and Qubit were used to check library quality and concentration, and 4 to 6 ng of each library went into the pool. The pooled libraries were sequenced with 2 x 100 bp reads and custom sequencing primers on an Illumina HiSeq2500 single-index Rapid Run. The authors' pipeline ran thus. MiGEC version 1.2.6 was used for UMI-based consensus assembly to correct PCR and sequencing errors. MiXCR version 2.1.1 handled V(D)J alignment, clonotype assembly and CDR3 extraction. To normalise gene usage, clonotype sharing and MAIT/NKT TCR abundance, the top 1000, 10 000 and 20 000 clonotypes in each sample were analysed. After downsampling to 27 000 UMIs, diversity was calculated as the inverse Simpson index using the vegan R package. Paired Mann-Whitney U tests on discordant twin pairs were used, with Benjamini-Hochberg multiple-testing correction. With the reads reprocessed by TCRdb, a single entry stands for each CDR3 protein sequence and no DNA is reported. TCRdb's processing, not the authors' own work, is the source of the V and J calls. This sample's listing comprises 70,000 to 95,000 distinct CDR3 sequences. Clones ranked in the top ten supply 6.5% to 9% of the sample.

The V and J segments used are TRBV12-3 or TRBV12-4 and TRBJ2-3; TCRdb selects TRBD2, and the lack of DNA leaves this call unchecked. The clonotype was recovered from a human donor with ulcerative colitis or Crohn's disease, or a healthy co-twin of an affected twin (not recorded which). Sequencing was done on a sample of blood. The CDR3 protein sequence reads: CASSVLAGGADTQYF.